The 17 T cell receptor beta chains listed next were all sequenced from one sample in a study of a mutant IDH1 vaccine in newly diagnosed glioma. The sample's time point: week 23, last vaccination. Each dose of the vaccine consisted of 300 ug of mutant IDH1 20-mer peptide, with topical imiquimod. Their antigen targets remain unknown. Using immunoSEQ multiplex PCR, the repertoire was profiled, and TCRdb retains in-frame clones only, with some absent. The sample holds about 20,000 clones; 82% are singletons and the top ten take 13%. Specimen: PBMCs, collected from a glioma patient whose treatment included an IDH1 peptide vaccine. The receptors were gathered from a man aged 30 to 45 with glioma.

This chain uses TRBV6-5 with TRBJ2-7, with TRBD1 matching over 7 bases. With V trimmed by 0 bases and J by 2 bases, 4 bases remained unmatched. Germline values: CDR1 MNHEY, CDR2 SVGAGI. The CDR3 is 15 residues long. CDR3 coding DNA: TGTGCCAGCAGTTACTCTTGGGGACAGACCTACGAGCAGTACTTC. Translating gives CASSYSWGQTYEQYF.

This clone was seen a few times. The V gene is TRBV7-9, the J gene TRBJ2-2, with D unresolved. The CDR3 length is 18 residues. From germline, CDR1 is SEHNR and CDR2 FQNEAQ (reference sequence). V lost 5 bases and J lost 0, with 19 bases in between. In nucleotides, the CDR3 is TGTGCCAGCAGCACCCGGGTAAGGGCAGATTCGAACACCGGGGAGCTGTTTTTT. Its protein product is CASSTRVRADSNTGELFF.

The rearrangement links TRBV5-1 to TRBJ2-5; a weak D match, TRBD1 (7 bases). The CDR3 runs 16 residues. Trimming took off 3 bases at V and 4 bases at J, with 19 bases between the two ends. CDR1 and CDR2 (germline): SGHRS, YFSETQ. CDR3 coding DNA: TGCGCCAGCAGCTCGGCGGGACAGAGGACAGGAGAGACCCAGTACTTC. It encodes CASSSAGQRTGETQYF.

The rearrangement links TRBV4-1 to TRBJ2-1, with 10 bases that match TRBD2. The germline V gene encodes CDR1 MGHRA and CDR2 YSYEKL. The CDR3 spans 18 residues. V trimming: 4 bases; J trimming: 5 bases; junction bases outside the gene matches: 14. The DNA for the CDR3 is TGCGCCAGCAGCCTCCCCCTGGCAGCGGGAGGGCCGAACAATGAGCAGTTCTTC. Amino acids: CASSLPLAAGGPNNEQFF.

The chain combines TRBV5-1 with TRBJ2-5; the match to TRBD2 covers 8 bases. The junction had 4 bases not matched to a gene; V was cut back by 7 bases and J by 2 bases. Per germline, CDR1 SGHRS and CDR2 YFSETQ. The CDR3 runs to 13 residues. This CDR3 reads CASSGLGQETQYF. CDR3 nucleotide sequence: TGCGCCAGCTCGGGACTAGGACAAGAGACCCAGTACTTC. The full variable domain, rest sourced from reference TRBV5-1 and TRBJ2-5, is KAGVTQTPRYLIKTRGQQVTLSCSPISGHRSVSWYQQTPGQGLQFLFEYFSETQRNKGNFPGRFSGRQFSNSRSEMNVSTLELGDSALYLCASSGLGQETQYFGPGTRLLVL.

This sequence joins TRBV30 and TRBJ2-3; D is ambiguous. CDR1 GTSNPN and CDR2 SVGIG come from the germline V gene (reference sequence). The CDR3 covers 14 residues. V was cut by 2 bases and J by 10 bases, with 19 bases left in between. The CDR3 region has the DNA TGTGCCTGGAGTCCCGTCCGGACCTCGGGCGCGCAGTATTTT. Amino acid sequence: CAWSPVRTSGAQYF.

This clone has more than one count but fewer than ten. The chain links TRBV27 to TRBJ1-1, with D unresolved. Germline values: CDR1 MNHEY, CDR2 SMNVEV (reference sequence). The V end lost 4 bases, the J end lost 7 bases, and 13 bases lay between the germline ends. The CDR3 loop spans 13 amino acids. The CDR3 coding sequence is TGTGCCAGCAGTTCCATGACGCGGGGTGAAGCTTTCTTT. This sequence encodes CASSSMTRGEAFF.

This clone is a singleton in its sample. The chain uses TRBV19 and TRBJ2-2; no clear D. This CDR3 has 14 amino acids. V lost 5 bases to trimming and J lost 4 bases, with 11 bases between them. Germline-derived CDR1 and CDR2 are LNHDA and SQIVND (reference sequence). CDR3 region: CASSLFRSTGELFF. Here the CDR3 DNA reads TGTGCCAGTAGTCTTTTCAGAAGCACCGGGGAGCTGTTTTTT.

The V call is TRBV18, the J call TRBJ2-7; D gene unclear. This CDR3 spans 14 amino acids. Germline assignment: CDR1 KGHSH and CDR2 LQKENI. V was trimmed by 3 bases and J by 7 bases, leaving 16 bases between them. The CDR3 loop is CASSPDLLYGEQYF. Written as DNA, the CDR3 is TGTGCCAGCTCACCGGATCTCCTTTACGGGGAGCAGTACTTC.

The chain has TRBV29-1 and TRBJ2-5, with D uncertain. CDR1 is SQVTM, CDR2 ANQGSEA, per germline. V was shortened by 7 bases and J by 0 bases, with 9 bases between the two germline ends. CDR3 length: 12 amino acids. Written as DNA, the CDR3 is TGCAGCGCTGTGAAATACCAAGAGACCCAGTACTTC. This encodes CSAVKYQETQYF.

This clone was found a few times. The V call is TRBV30, the J call TRBJ2-7, with D unresolved. V lost 2 bases and J 2 bases, leaving 16 bases between the germline ends. This CDR3 spans 15 amino acids. Per germline, CDR1 GTSNPN and CDR2 SVGIG (reference sequence). The CDR3 sequence: CAWSPPLVGAYEQYF. The CDR3 DNA sequence: TGTGCCTGGAGTCCCCCCTTAGTTGGCGCCTACGAGCAGTACTTC.

The chain has TRBV19 and TRBJ2-2; a weak D match, TRBD2 (5 bases). Germline V gives CDR1 LNHDA, CDR2 SQIVND (reference sequence). The CDR3 consists of 14 residues. The CDR3 reads CASTEGRFTGELFF. CDR3 nucleotide sequence: TGTGCATCTACTGAGGGTAGATTCACCGGGGAGCTGTTTTTT.

This chain joins TRBV5-5 and TRBJ2-7; 7 bases fit TRBD1. The CDR3 covers 14 residues. The germline V gene encodes CDR1 SGHKS and CDR2 YYEKEE (reference sequence). J gave up 2 bases and V 3 bases, and 5 bases lay outside the gene matches. The DNA for the CDR3 is TGTGCCAGCAGCTATACAGGGGATCCCTACGAGCAGTACTTC. Its protein product is CASSYTGDPYEQYF.

This chain links TRBV7-2 with TRBJ2-7; 11 bases are shared with TRBD1. The CDR3 has 15 residues. V was clipped by 5 bases and J by 5 bases; unmatched bases: 8. The germline CDR1 and CDR2 sequences are SGHTA and FQGNSA. The CDR3 is CASSPSGTGGNEQYF. CDR3 coding DNA: TGTGCCAGCAGCCCGTCCGGGACAGGGGGAAACGAGCAGTACTTC.

The rearrangement uses TRBV5-1 and TRBJ2-7; tentative D call: TRBD2 (5 bases). The V gene lost 3 bases and the J gene lost 5 bases, with 12 bases spanning the gap. Germline values: CDR1 SGHRS, CDR2 YFSETQ. The CDR3 has 13 amino acids. The CDR3 loop is CASSSLVGNEQYF. The CDR3 coding sequence is TGCGCCAGCAGCTCACTAGTAGGTAACGAGCAGTACTTC.

The chain joins TRBV4-1 to TRBJ2-1, with D perhaps TRBD1 (5 bases). Trimming took off 7 bases at V and 6 bases at J, with 13 bases between the two ends. This CDR3 has 13 amino acids. Per the germline V gene, CDR1 is MGHRA and CDR2 is YSYEKL. DNA of the CDR3: TGCGCCAGCACAGGGCCATCTAGCAATGAGCAGTTCTTC. Protein sequence: CASTGPSSNEQFF.

The chain is built from TRBV5-5 and TRBJ2-4; 9 bases are shared with TRBD1. After removal of 4 bases from V and 5 bases from J, the junction contained 19 bases not matched to a gene. CDR3 length: 19 residues. Looked up from germline, CDR1 is SGHKS and CDR2 is YYEKEE (reference sequence). CDR3 loop: CASSPIVTGGTPAQNIQYF. CDR3 bases: TGTGCCAGCAGCCCAATAGTGACAGGGGGGACCCCAGCGCAAAACATTCAGTACTTC.